This T cell receptor beta chain emerged from a study of blood T cell repertoires in COVID-19. Study-wide context: Both acute and convalescent COVID-19 samples were obtained from the United States, Italy and Spain. PBMCs, B-cell-depleted T cells, or T cells provided the cDNA or gDNA that made up the material.

As originally analysed: Reference gene primer amplification yielded estimated nucleated cell counts. TCRdb's copy holds only in-frame clones and misses some; the assay was immunoSEQ multiplex PCR. The D gene and trimming were derived from the DNA, and the V and J assignments and clone size from that table. The table has over 55,000 clones, about 90% seen once. Trimming at V came to 0 bases and at J to 6 bases, leaving 0 bases not matched to a gene. Germline V gene lookup returns CDR1 SGHKS and CDR2 YYEKEE (reference sequence). The CDR3 covers 13 residues. Sample: peripheral blood. The receptor's source is a human donor in a cohort sampled during active COVID-19. The chain uses TRBV5-5 and TRBJ2-7, with TRBD2 identical over 10 bases. As DNA, the CDR3 is TGTGCCAGCAGCTTGGGACTAGCGGGCGAGCAGTACTTC. Its translation: CASSLGLAGEQYF.